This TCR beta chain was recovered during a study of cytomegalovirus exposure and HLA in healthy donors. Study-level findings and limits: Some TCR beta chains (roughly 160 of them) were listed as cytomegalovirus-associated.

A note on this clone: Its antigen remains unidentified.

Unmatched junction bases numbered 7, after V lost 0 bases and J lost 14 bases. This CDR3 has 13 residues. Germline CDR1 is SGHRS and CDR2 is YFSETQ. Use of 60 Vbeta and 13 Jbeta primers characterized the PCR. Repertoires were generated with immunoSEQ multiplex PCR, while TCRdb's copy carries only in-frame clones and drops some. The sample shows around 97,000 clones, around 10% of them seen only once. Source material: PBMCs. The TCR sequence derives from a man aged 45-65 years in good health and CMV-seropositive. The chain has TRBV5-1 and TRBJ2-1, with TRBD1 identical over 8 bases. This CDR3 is CASSLEGTGQEFF. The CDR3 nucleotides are TGCGCCAGCAGCTTGGAAGGGACAGGTCAGGAGTTCTTC.